The T cell receptor beta chain described here comes from a study of blood T cell repertoires in COVID-19. Whole-study context: The samples span acute and convalescent COVID-19 from the United States, Italy and Spain. Sample material is recorded as cDNA or gDNA derived from T cells, B-cell-depleted T cells, or PBMCs.

The CDR3 extends over 15 amino acids. Deletions cut 0 bases from V and 4 bases from J, with 11 bases between. Authors' processing steps: Estimated nucleated cell counts came from reference gene primer amplification. The protocol was immunoSEQ multiplex PCR, while the TCRdb copy is restricted to in-frame clones and leaves out a portion. That table gives V, J and clone size, and the DNA gave D and trimming. The repertoire holds some 300,000 clones, almost 90% seen once, with roughly 1% in the top ten. Sequenced: peripheral blood. This receptor was taken from a woman aged 35 to 49 with COVID-19, enrolled during active disease. This rearrangement joins TRBV5-7 to TRBJ2-1; a possible D gene is TRBD1 (5 bases). TRBV5-7 is recorded as an ORF, its role being uncertain. In nucleotides, the CDR3 is TGTGCCAGCAGCTTGGGCTGGGGCAGGTACAATGAGCAGTTCTTC. Translation gives CASSLGWGRYNEQFF.